This TCR beta chain was identified in a study of cytomegalovirus exposure and HLA in healthy donors. Germline V gene lookup returns CDR1 SGHTA and CDR2 FQGNSA. The CDR3 runs 15 residues. V lost 5 bases to trimming and J lost 0 bases; unmatched junction nucleotides: 6. Researchers ran the PCR with 60 Vbeta and 13 Jbeta primers. Sequenced by immunoSEQ multiplex PCR; TCRdb stores in-frame clones only, minus some. The table has approximately 150,000 clones, approximately 84% seen once; the top ten hold 1.9%. The chain couples TRBV7-2 to TRBJ1-1; 7 positions agree with TRBD1. The sample consisted of PBMCs. The receptor comes from a woman between 40 and 55 years old in good health and CMV-seronegative. The CDR3 DNA reads TGTGCCAGCAGCCGGCGGACAGGAGTGAACACTGAAGCTTTCTTT. Amino acid sequence: CASSRRTGVNTEAFF. The full variable domain, rest sourced from reference TRBV7-2 and TRBJ1-1, is GAGVSQSPSNKVTEKGKDVELRCDPISGHTALYWYRQSLGQGLEFLIYFQGNSAPDKSGLPSDRFSAERTGGSVSTLTIQRTQQEDSAVYLCASSRRTGVNTEAFFGQGTRLTVV.